This T cell receptor (beta chain) was observed in a study of vaccination and CD4 T cells after COVID-19. The CDR3 has 12 residues. In germline, CDR1 is MNHNS, CDR2 SASEGT. V lost 3 bases to trimming and J lost 11 bases, with 13 bases between them. By share, this clonotype counts as large. Its target is unknown. As to treatment: roughly 10-day PBMC culture with coronavirus spike peptide pools or control peptides (ViraFEST assay). The Oncomine TCR Beta short-read assay generated sequence data from the DNA of cultured CD4+ T cells. The authors extracted genomic DNA from cultured CD4+ T cells. A single record per CDR3 protein comes from TCRdb applying MiXCR to the PCR reads. The data show over 3,500 distinct CDR3 sequences, over 20% seen once.

The sequenced sample consisted of CD4+ T cells from blood, cultured in vitro. V is TRBV6-1 and J is TRBJ1-1, with D hard to call. The receptor comes from a human donor who had recovered from COVID-19. CDR3 sequence: CASSELGILAFF. CDR3 coding DNA: TGTGCCAGCAGTGAGCTGGGGATACTGGCTTTCTTT.